These T cell receptor beta chains were read from a single sample in a study of human T cells and chemical hapten exposure. Each CDR3 protein gets one entry after TCRdb re-called the RACE reads with MiXCR. The data contain around 200,000 distinct CDR3 sequences, more than 20% of them seen just once; the ten biggest clones take up 2% to 2.5%. This specimen was whole blood, taken in connection with sensitization to the hapten diphenylcyclopropenone (DPC). These receptors came from a woman aged 40 to 50 with alopecia areata. Some clones in this sample may be carry-over from other donors' samples. CDR3s include the opening cysteine and the closing phenylalanine or tryptophan. The order of the fields is D gene, V gene, J gene, clone size, CDR3 DNA, CDR3 protein. D genes are given only for firm matches. For some rows the clone size is stated as once, few or many, or as a class when expanded; others skip it.

TRBD2	TRBV11-1	TRBJ2-1	few	TGTGCCAGCAGCTTGAAGGGAATAGGTCTACTAGCGGGACACAATGAGCAGTTCTTC	CASSLKGIGLLAGHNEQFF
TRBD2	TRBV9	TRBJ2-3	few	TGTGCCAGCGGGACTAGCGGGACTACAGATACGCAGTATTTT	CASGTSGTTDTQYF
-	TRBV7-9	TRBJ1-3	-	TGTGCCAGCAGCCCCCCGAGTAGCCCCTCTGGAAACACCATATATTTT	CASSPPSSPSGNTIYF
-	TRBV7-6	TRBJ2-2	-	TGTGCCAGCAGCTCCGTCGCAGGGGCCGGCGGGGAGCTGTTTTTT	CASSSVAGAGGELFF
TRBD2	TRBV29-1	TRBJ2-1	-	TGCAGCGTTGAATCCCCCAAGCGGGAGGCGACTGGGGAGCAGTTCTTC	CSVESPKREATGEQFF
-	TRBV27	TRBJ1-5	once	TGTGCCAGCAGTTTACCGACCCGGACGCGGGGGAATCAGCCCCAGCATTTT	CASSLPTRTRGNQPQHF
TRBD1	TRBV20-1	TRBJ1-5	-	TGCAGTGCTCCGACAGGGCTTAGCAATCAGCCCCAGCATTTT	CSAPTGLSNQPQHF
TRBD2	TRBV7-8	TRBJ2-3	-	TGTGCCAGCAGCCCGCAAACACTAGCGGAAAGCACAGATACGCAGTATTTT	CASSPQTLAESTDTQYF
TRBD2	TRBV27	TRBJ2-1	few	TGTGCCAGCAGTTCACAGGGACTAGCGGATGAGCAGTTCTTC	CASSSQGLADEQFF
TRBD1	TRBV10-3	TRBJ1-5	-	TGTGCCACGGGACAGGGGGCGAGTCAGCCCCAGCATTTT	CATGQGASQPQHF
TRBD1	TRBV6-2/TRBV6-3	TRBJ2-7	-	TGTGCCAGCAGTTACCCGGACAGGGCTAGGAACGAGCAGTACTTC	CASSYPDRARNEQYF
TRBD2	TRBV29-1	TRBJ2-5	few	TGCAGCGCCCGGACTAGCGGGCAAGAGACCCAGTACTTC	CSARTSGQETQYF
-	TRBV28	TRBJ2-7	-	TGTGCCAGCAGTACCGGAGGGGGGACAGCTTCCTACGAGCAGTACTTC	CASSTGGGTASYEQYF
TRBD2	TRBV5-6	TRBJ2-3	-	TGTGCCAGCAGCTTGATGCGGGAGTGGTCAGATACGCAGTATTTT	CASSLMREWSDTQYF
-	TRBV9	TRBJ2-1	few	TGTGCCAGCAGCACAAACTACAATGAGCAGTTCTTC	CASSTNYNEQFF
-	TRBV29-1	TRBJ2-3	few	TGCAGCGTTGCGGGACCCGGGCCAACCGATACGCAGTATTTT	CSVAGPGPTDTQYF
-	TRBV7-9	TRBJ2-3	-	TGTGCCAGCAGCTTACTACGCTTTACGGCAGATACGCAGTATTTT	CASSLLRFTADTQYF
TRBD1	TRBV29-1	TRBJ2-7	few	TGCAGCGTCCTCGCCCGGACAGGGGATCCGGTCGAGCAGTACTTC	CSVLARTGDPVEQYF
TRBD2	TRBV7-2	TRBJ2-3	-	TGTGCCAGCAGCCGCCGGACTAGCGTGTCTTCAGATACGCAGTATTTT	CASSRRTSVSSDTQYF
-	TRBV20-1	TRBJ1-5	-	TGCAGTGCTCTAGGGACCGATGGGGGTCAGCCCCAGCATTTT	CSALGTDGGQPQHF
-	TRBV4-2	TRBJ1-1	-	TGTGCCAGCAGCCAAGAGAAGGGGGGAGTAGGTGAAGCTTTCTTT	CASSQEKGGVGEAFF
-	TRBV6-5	TRBJ2-6	few	TGTGCCAGCAGACGTACTCCAGGCTTTGGGGGGGCCAACGTCCTGACTTTC	CASRRTPGFGGANVLTF
-	TRBV27	TRBJ2-2	-	TGTGCCAGCACCCCCCAACTAGCAGCCACCGGGGAGCTGTTTTTT	CASTPQLAATGELFF
-	TRBV7-2	TRBJ2-5	-	TGTGCCAGCAGACGAGGGGGGCCAATAGAGACCCAGTACTTC	CASRRGGPIETQYF
TRBD1	TRBV11-1	TRBJ2-7	few	TGTGCCAGCAGCCAGTACCGGGACAGACCCTACGAGCAGTACTTC	CASSQYRDRPYEQYF
-	TRBV28	TRBJ2-3	-	TGTGCCAGCAGTTTAGGGGTGACTGGCGGTGCAGATACGCAGTATTTT	CASSLGVTGGADTQYF
-	TRBV4-3	TRBJ1-3	-	TGCGCCAGCAGCCGAGGGGAGGCGGGCCACTTCTCTGGAAACACCATATATTTT	CASSRGEAGHFSGNTIYF
TRBD2	TRBV4-3	TRBJ2-1	-	TGCGCCAGCAGCCAAGATTGGCTAGCGGAATACAATGAGCAGTTCTTC	CASSQDWLAEYNEQFF
-	TRBV6-4	TRBJ1-5	-	TGTGCCAGCAGTGCCCAACTCTCCGAGCAGCCCCAGCATTTT	CASSAQLSEQPQHF
-	TRBV28	TRBJ1-1	-	TGTGCCAGCGGAGATGGATTCAACACTGAAGCTTTCTTT	CASGDGFNTEAFF
TRBD2	TRBV29-1	TRBJ2-1	-	TGCAGCGTTGAAGATCTCCTAGCGGTCTACAATGAGCAGTTCTTC	CSVEDLLAVYNEQFF
-	TRBV20-1	TRBJ2-7	-	TGCAGTGCTAGAGGGGGCAGATCCTACGAGCAGTACTTC	CSARGGRSYEQYF
TRBD1	TRBV7-9	TRBJ2-3	few	TGTGCCAGCAGCACCCCGGACAGGGTCCCAGATACGCAGTATTTT	CASSTPDRVPDTQYF
-	TRBV6-5	TRBJ1-1	few	TGTGCCAGCAGTTCCCTCGCCAGGGGAGCTTTCTTT	CASSSLARGAFF
-	TRBV27	TRBJ2-5	-	TGTGCCAGCAGACCCGGAGGGGAAGAGACCCAGTACTTC	CASRPGGEETQYF
-	TRBV5-1	TRBJ2-7	-	TGCGCCAGCAGCTATCTGGGAGACTACGAGCAGTACTTC	CASSYLGDYEQYF
TRBD2	TRBV6-2/TRBV6-3	TRBJ2-1	few	TGTGCCAGCAGTTACTCGGTGACTAGCGGGATACTTAATGAGCAGTTCTTC	CASSYSVTSGILNEQFF
-	TRBV10-3	TRBJ2-7	-	TGTGCCATCAGTGAGGTCGGGGGCGAGCAGTACTTC	CAISEVGGEQYF
TRBD2	TRBV14	TRBJ2-1	-	TGTGCCAGCAGCGCCGGGACTAGCGGGTCGTGGGCTGAGCAGTTCTTC	CASSAGTSGSWAEQFF
-	TRBV28	TRBJ2-7	-	TGTGCCAGCAGTTTTAGTCAGGGCGCCTCCTACGAGCAGTACTTC	CASSFSQGASYEQYF
TRBD1	TRBV7-9	TRBJ2-7	once	TGTGCCAGCAGCTTAGGGGACAGGGGCGGCGGGCAGTACTTC	CASSLGDRGGGQYF
-	TRBV6-2/TRBV6-3	TRBJ2-1	-	TGTGCCAGCAGCCGGGGACTTCTCTCGAACAATGAGCAGTTCTTC	CASSRGLLSNNEQFF
-	TRBV24-1	TRBJ2-7	few	TGTGCCACCAGTGATTTCTCCTATCCTTACGAGCAGTACTTC	CATSDFSYPYEQYF
-	TRBV29-1	TRBJ1-2	many	TGCAGCGTTACAGGAGGGGGGGATGGCTACACCTTC	CSVTGGGDGYTF
-	TRBV14	TRBJ2-1	few	TGTGCCAGCAGCCCGGTTTCCTACAATGAGCAGTTCTTC	CASSPVSYNEQFF
-	TRBV19	TRBJ1-4	few	TGTGCCAGTAGTAGCCGGGGAAATAGTGAAAAACTGTTTTTT	CASSSRGNSEKLFF
-	TRBV4-1	TRBJ2-1	-	TGCGCCAGCAGCCAAGTGTCCACATACAATGAGCAGTTCTTC	CASSQVSTYNEQFF
-	TRBV28	TRBJ2-1	few	TGTGCCAGCAGTTCAACGACTCAGGGCGGGACTTACAATGAGCAGTTCTTC	CASSSTTQGGTYNEQFF
TRBD1	TRBV7-2	TRBJ1-6	-	TGTGCCAGCAGCTTAGACAGGGGCTATAATTCACCCCTCCACTTT	CASSLDRGYNSPLHF
TRBD2	TRBV5-1	TRBJ2-7	-	TGCGCCAGCAGCTTGCCCGGACTAGCGGGAGGAAGCGAGCAGTACTTC	CASSLPGLAGGSEQYF